The 22 T cell receptor beta chains below come from one sample, sequenced in a study of beta chain features in type 1 diabetes (dated by TCRdb to the late 2010s). Library prep was done by the immunoSEQ multiplex PCR assay. All of the isolated RNA was reverse transcribed with the High Capacity cDNA Reverse Transcription Kit, so expressed TCRB transcripts were sequenced. TCRdb's version of the immuneACCESS table is confined to in-frame rearrangements and falls short of the full clone set. An unresolved V gene accounts for under half of the shortfall where checked; the remainder is of unknown origin. Counted in this sample were about 230,000 clones; 9.6% of them appeared once. The ten largest make up approximately 0.03% of the sample. Source material: naive CD4+ T cells from blood. Per the publication, the cell subset or site label means: true naive CD4+ T cells. Receptors were obtained from a young woman in good health.

This clone was observed a handful of times. This chain uses TRBV5-1 with TRBJ2-6; TRBD1 might be the D (6 bases). The ends were cut back, 7 bases at V and 0 bases at J, with 17 bases in the middle. Per germline, CDR1 SGHRS and CDR2 YFSETQ. The CDR3 extends over 17 amino acids. This CDR3 is CASSPGQRLSGANVLTF. In nucleotides, the CDR3 is TGCGCCAGCTCCCCTGGACAGCGTCTCTCTGGGGCCAACGTCCTGACTTTC.

This clone was counted a few times. The chain joins TRBV7-6 to TRBJ2-7; 7 bases are a match to TRBD1. V gave up 0 bases and J gave up 5 bases; unmatched junction bases: 10. Germline CDR1 reads SGHVS; CDR2 reads FNYEAQ. The CDR3 length is 16 residues. For the CDR3, the DNA is TGTGCCAGCAGCTTAGCGTACCGGACAGGCCTCGACGAGCAGTACTTC. This translates into CASSLAYRTGLDEQYF. The complete variable domain, with remaining parts taken from reference TRBV7-6 and TRBJ2-7, reads GAGVSQSPRYKVTKRGQDVALRCDPISGHVSLYWYRQALGQGPEFLTYFNYEAQQDKSGLPNDRFSAERPEGSISTLTIQRTEQRDSAMYRCASSLAYRTGLDEQYFGPGTRLTVT.

CDR3 sequence (DNA): TGCGCCAGCAGCGGCCAGGGGACCCCGTTGGAGCCCCAGCATTTT. As protein: CASSGQGTPLEPQHF. The chain links TRBV4-1 to TRBJ1-5; possibly TRBD1 for D (6 bases). The length of the CDR3 is 15 residues. Per the germline V gene, CDR1 is MGHRA and CDR2 is YSYEKL. The V and J ends lost 5 bases and 8 bases respectively, with 19 bases between them.

The chain couples TRBV5-6 to TRBJ1-1, with D tentatively TRBD1 (6 bases). Trimming shortened V by 5 bases and J by 4 bases, and 18 bases separated the two germline ends. The CDR3 consists of 15 residues. Germline CDR1 reads SGHDT; CDR2 reads YYEEEE. CDR3 in DNA: TGTGCCAGCAGTTTAACCCAGGGGCCAGTCACTGAAGCTTTCTTT. It encodes CASSLTQGPVTEAFF.

This sequence joins TRBV6-1 and TRBJ1-2; D is ambiguous. This CDR3 comprises 15 residues. Trimming removed 2 bases from V and 4 bases from J, with 14 bases in between. CDR1 is MNHNS, CDR2 SASEGT, per germline. CDR3 region: CASSESGRVSYGYTF. In DNA, the CDR3 is TGTGCCAGCAGTGAAAGCGGACGAGTATCCTATGGCTACACCTTC.

The sample holds many counts of this clone. The V and J genes are TRBV19 and TRBJ2-4; the D gene is possibly TRBD1 (5 bases). The germline CDR1 and CDR2 sequences are LNHDA and SQIVND (reference sequence). The V end lost 7 bases, the J end lost 13 bases, and 14 bases lay between the germline ends. The CDR3 contains 11 residues. The CDR3 nucleotides read TGTGCCAGTATCGAAACGACAGCACAGTACTTC. Translated: CASIETTAQYF. The full variable domain, with the rest looked up from reference TRBV19 and TRBJ2-4, is DGGITQSPKYLFRKEGQNVTLSCEQNLNHDAMYWYRQDPGQGLRLIYYSQIVNDFQKGDIAEGYSVSREKKESFPLTVTSAQKNPTAFYLCASIETTAQYFGAGTRLSVL.

The chain employs TRBV6-5 and TRBJ1-6; maybe TRBD1 (5 bases). The V gene lost 0 bases and the J gene lost 13 bases, with 16 bases spanning the gap. The length of the CDR3 is 15 residues. Germline values: CDR1 MNHEY, CDR2 SVGAGI. In DNA, the CDR3 is TGTGCCAGCAGTTACTCCTTGGACATGAGGATGCCCCTCCACTTT. It encodes CASSYSLDMRMPLHF.

A few counts support this clone. The chain employs TRBV7-8 and TRBJ2-1; TRBD2 is a possible D gene (5 bases). Trimming took 0 bases from V and 4 from J, leaving 13 bases between them. This CDR3 region has 16 residues. Germline V gene sequence: CDR1 SGHVS, CDR2 FQNEAQ. The CDR3 loop is CASSLARLALYNEQFF. The CDR3 DNA reads as TGTGCCAGCAGCTTAGCTAGGCTAGCTTTGTACAATGAGCAGTTCTTC.

The rearrangement links TRBV18 to TRBJ2-7; perhaps TRBD1 as D (5 bases). Trimming stripped 6 bases from V and 0 bases from J, with 18 bases between. Germline-derived CDR1 and CDR2 are KGHSH and LQKENI. The CDR3 length is 16 residues. The CDR3 reads CASSPTPGHSSYEQYF. The CDR3 nucleotides are TGTGCCAGCTCCCCAACCCCAGGGCACTCCTCCTACGAGCAGTACTTC.

A few counts support this clone. The sample has other DNA sequences that encode this CDR3 too. The rearrangement links TRBV18 to TRBJ2-5; 9 bases line up with TRBD1. This CDR3 region has 14 residues. The germline CDR1 and CDR2 sequences are KGHSH and LQKENI. J was trimmed by 2 bases and V by 2 bases; bases with no gene match: 0. This CDR3 is CASSPGTGQETQYF. DNA for the CDR3: TGTGCCAGCTCACCAGGGACAGGGCAAGAGACCCAGTACTTC. Full variable domain (outside the CDR3, taken from reference TRBV18 and TRBJ2-5): NAGVMQNPRHLVRRRGQEARLRCSPMKGHSHVYWYRQLPEEGLKFMVYLQKENIIDESGMPKERFSAEFPKEGPSILRIQQVVRGDSAAYFCASSPGTGQETQYFGPGTRLLVL.

This clone was detected only a few times. The V call is TRBV12-5, the J call TRBJ1-3; possibly TRBD1 for D (5 bases). This CDR3 is built from 18 residues. Germline CDR1 and CDR2: LGHNT and FRNRAP. The V gene lost 1 base and the J gene lost 0 bases, with 16 bases spanning the gap. The chain's CDR3 is CASGLGLAPGYSGNTIYF. In DNA form, the CDR3 reads TGTGCTAGTGGTTTGGGACTCGCACCAGGGTACTCTGGAAACACCATATATTTT. Complete variable domain (other parts from reference TRBV12-5 and TRBJ1-3): DARVTQTPRHKVTEMGQEVTMRCQPILGHNTVFWYRQTMMQGLELLAYFRNRAPLDDSGMPKDRFSAEMPDATLATLKIQPSEPRDSAVYFCASGLGLAPGYSGNTIYFGEGSWLTVV.

This clone was counted only a few times. The chain links TRBV14 to TRBJ1-1; 9 nucleotides match TRBD1. Germline CDR1 is SGHDN and CDR2 is FVKESK. Trimming at V came to 4 bases and at J to 0 bases, leaving 12 bases not matched to a gene. CDR3 length: 18 amino acids. The CDR3 region is CASSRSAGQGFMNTEAFF. CDR3 nucleotides: TGTGCCAGCAGCCGCTCAGCGGGACAGGGCTTTATGAACACTGAAGCTTTCTTT.

This clone showed up just a few times. The V and J genes are TRBV29-1 and TRBJ2-1, with 8 bases fitting TRBD2. Germline values: CDR1 SQVTM, CDR2 ANQGSEA. The J segment lost 6 bases and the V segment lost 7 bases, leaving 14 bases of the junction unmatched. The CDR3 contains 15 residues. The CDR3 coding sequence is TGCAGCGCAGGAAGAGCGGGAGTCATTCGCAATGAGCAGTTCTTC. This encodes CSAGRAGVIRNEQFF.

This clone showed up just a few times. V is TRBV29-1 and J is TRBJ1-1, with 9 bases identical to TRBD1. CDR3 length: 17 amino acids. V lost 6 bases, J lost 0 bases, and 14 bases stayed unmatched. In germline, CDR1 is SQVTM, CDR2 ANQGSEA. CDR3 sequence: CSVAWDRDFPMNTEAFF. The DNA of the CDR3 is TGCAGCGTCGCTTGGGACAGGGACTTCCCCATGAACACTGAAGCTTTCTTT.

This chain uses TRBV30 with TRBJ1-1; 8 positions agree with TRBD1. The CDR3 length is 12 residues. V shed 8 bases, J shed 1 base, and the junction held 3 bases outside the gene matches. Germline V lookup: CDR1 GTSNPN, CDR2 SVGIG (reference sequence). The CDR3 nucleotides are TGTGCCGTCGGACAGGGGAACACTGAAGCTTTCTTT. Its translation: CAVGQGNTEAFF.

This clone was counted only a few times. The chain is built from TRBV28 and TRBJ1-3; 9 nucleotides match TRBD1. This CDR3 spans 16 amino acids. CDR1 and CDR2 (germline): MDHEN, SYDVKM. V lost 6 bases and J lost 4; bases outside the gene matches: 10. CDR3 coding DNA: TGTGCCAGCAGCCCACAGGGGGCCGTCAGAGGAAACACCATATATTTT. Translation: CASSPQGAVRGNTIYF.

This chain links TRBV4-2 with TRBJ1-4; 7 bases agree with TRBD1. This CDR3 contains 17 residues. Germline V gene sequence: CDR1 LGHNA, CDR2 YNFKEQ. Germline trimming cut 1 base from V and 5 bases from J; bases unmatched to any gene: 10. As DNA, the CDR3 is TGTGCCAGCAGCCAAGTCCCGATACAGGGGAGGAATGAAAAACTGTTTTTT. It yields the protein CASSQVPIQGRNEKLFF.

This clone was counted only a few times. The chain has TRBV25-1 and TRBJ1-1, with a possible D match to TRBD1 (5 bases). The CDR3 has 13 amino acids. Trimming stripped 7 bases from V and 7 bases from J, with 16 bases between. The germline gives CDR1 MGHDK, CDR2 SYGVNS. The CDR3 DNA sequence: TGTGCCAGCATCGTAACGGGGGGAAATGAAGCTTTCTTT. It codes for CASIVTGGNEAFF.

The sample holds a few counts of this clone. This chain links TRBV30 with TRBJ2-7, with D possibly matching TRBD2 (6 bases). V lost 3 bases, J lost 2 bases, and 14 bases lay in between. Germline V gives CDR1 GTSNPN, CDR2 SVGIG (reference sequence). The CDR3 loop spans 14 amino acids. The CDR3 DNA reads as TGTGCCTGGAGGACCCCGGGACTGACCTACGAGCAGTACTTC. This translates into CAWRTPGLTYEQYF.

In its sample, this clone was seen a few times. The chain couples TRBV19 to TRBJ2-7; no reliable D call. Germline CDR1 LNHDA, CDR2 SQIVND (reference sequence). The CDR3 loop spans 15 amino acids. Trimming took off 3 bases at V and 3 bases at J, with 15 bases between the two ends. The CDR3 protein is CASSIFPGFDYEQYF. The CDR3 region has the DNA TGTGCCAGTAGTATCTTCCCAGGCTTCGACTACGAGCAGTACTTC.

The CDR3 protein is CASSLANQGTGELFF. CDR3 DNA sequence: TGCGCCAGCAGCTTGGCCAATCAGGGCACCGGGGAGCTGTTTTTT. The chain joins TRBV5-1 to TRBJ2-2; maybe TRBD1 (5 bases). The CDR3 loop spans 15 amino acids. Germline lookup yields CDR1 SGHRS and CDR2 YFSETQ. Trimming pared 0 bases from V and 4 bases from J, leaving 10 bases between.

A few counts support this clone. This chain links TRBV5-4 with TRBJ2-3, with TRBD2 identical over 11 bases. The CDR3 is made up of 18 amino acids. CDR1 and CDR2 from the germline V gene are SGHNT and YYREEE (reference sequence). The junction had 12 bases not matched to a gene; V was cut back by 5 bases and J by 1 base. The CDR3 protein is CASRLSGRASDRTDTQYF. In DNA form, the CDR3 reads TGTGCCAGCAGACTTAGCGGGAGGGCCTCGGACCGCACAGATACGCAGTATTTT.